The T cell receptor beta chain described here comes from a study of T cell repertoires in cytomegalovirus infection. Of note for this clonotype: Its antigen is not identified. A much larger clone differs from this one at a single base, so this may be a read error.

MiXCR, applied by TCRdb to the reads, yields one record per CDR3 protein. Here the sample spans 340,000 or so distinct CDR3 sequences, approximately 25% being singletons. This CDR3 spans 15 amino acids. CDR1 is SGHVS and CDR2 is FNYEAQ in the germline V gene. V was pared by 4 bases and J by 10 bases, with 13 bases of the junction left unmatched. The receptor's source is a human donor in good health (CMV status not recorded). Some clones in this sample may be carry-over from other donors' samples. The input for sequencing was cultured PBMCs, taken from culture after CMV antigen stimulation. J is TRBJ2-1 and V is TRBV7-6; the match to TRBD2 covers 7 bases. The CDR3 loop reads CASSSLAVVFQEQFF. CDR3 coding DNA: TGTGCCAGCAGCTCCCTAGCGGTAGTTTTTCAGGAGCAGTTCTTC.